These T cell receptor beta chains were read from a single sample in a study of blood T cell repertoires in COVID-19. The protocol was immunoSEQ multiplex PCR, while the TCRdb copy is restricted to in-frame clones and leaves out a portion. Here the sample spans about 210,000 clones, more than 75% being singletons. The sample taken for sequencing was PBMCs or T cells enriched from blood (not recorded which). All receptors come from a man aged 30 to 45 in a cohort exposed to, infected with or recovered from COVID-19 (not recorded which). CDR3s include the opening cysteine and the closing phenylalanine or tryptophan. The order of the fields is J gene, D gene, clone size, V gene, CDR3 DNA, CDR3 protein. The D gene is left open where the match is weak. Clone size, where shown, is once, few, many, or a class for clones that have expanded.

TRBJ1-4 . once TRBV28 TGTGCCAGCAGGATGACAGGCCCTAATGAAAAACTGTTTTTT CASRMTGPNEKLFF
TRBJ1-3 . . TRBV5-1 TGCGCCAGCAGCTTGGGTTGGCAGGCGTCCTCTGGAAACACCATATATTTT CASSLGWQASSGNTIYF
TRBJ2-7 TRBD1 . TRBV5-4 TGTGCCAGCAGCCCCGGGGACAGGGTGGCCTACGAGCAGTACTTC CASSPGDRVAYEQYF
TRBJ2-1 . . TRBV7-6 TGTGCCAGCAGCTCCGAGGCCTACAATGAGCAGTTCTTC CASSSEAYNEQFF
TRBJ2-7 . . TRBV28 TGTGCCAGCAGTCTAACGACCTACGAGCAGTACTTC CASSLTTYEQYF
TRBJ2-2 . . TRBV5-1 TGCGCCAGCAGCTTGGCTCTCACCGGGGAGCTGTTTTTT CASSLALTGELFF
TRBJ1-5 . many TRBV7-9 TGTGCCAGCAGCTCCAAAAATAATCAGCCCCAGCATTTT CASSSKNNQPQHF
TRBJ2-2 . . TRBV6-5 TGTGCCAGCAGGGAGGGACGGGTAAACACCGGGGAGCTGTTTTTT CASREGRVNTGELFF
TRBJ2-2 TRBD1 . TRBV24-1 TGTGCCACCAGTGATAAGAGGACAGGGTACACCGGGGAGCTGTTTTTT CATSDKRTGYTGELFF
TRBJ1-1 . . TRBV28 TGTGCCAGCATCGGTAGTGTGATGAACACTGAAGCTTTCTTT CASIGSVMNTEAFF
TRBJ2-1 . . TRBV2 TGTGCCAGCAGGAGGGATGAGCAGTTCTTC CASRRDEQFF
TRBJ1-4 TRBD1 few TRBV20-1 TGCAGTGCCAGTCAGGGACAGGGGAGTGAAAAACTGTTTTTT CSASQGQGSEKLFF
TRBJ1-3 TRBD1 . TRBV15 TGTGCCACCAGCAGAGTTACCACAGGGGTCTCTGGAAACACCATATATTTT CATSRVTTGVSGNTIYF
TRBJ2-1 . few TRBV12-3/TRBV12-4 TGTGCCAGCAGCCAAACCTACAATGAGCAGTTCTTC CASSQTYNEQFF
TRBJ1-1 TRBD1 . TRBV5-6 TGTGCCAGCAGCTCAAGGGGGACAGCGAACACTGAAGCTTTCTTT CASSSRGTANTEAFF
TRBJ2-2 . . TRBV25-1 TGTGCCAGCAGTGACCAGACAGGCACGAACACCGGGGAGCTGTTTTTT CASSDQTGTNTGELFF
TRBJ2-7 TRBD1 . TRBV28 TGTGCCAGCAGTCTTGGGACAGTTATCTACGAGCAGTACTTC CASSLGTVIYEQYF
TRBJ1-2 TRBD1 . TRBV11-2 TGTGCCAGCAGCTTGCAGGGGGCAAGGGGCTACACCTTC CASSLQGARGYTF
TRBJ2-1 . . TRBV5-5 TGTGCCAGCAGCCCCCGGGACTCAAGACGGGCCCGCTACAATGAGCAGTTCTTC CASSPRDSRRARYNEQFF
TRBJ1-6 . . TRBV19 TGTGCCAGTAGTAGACTCCAGGGAAGGAATAATTCACCCCTCCACTTT CASSRLQGRNNSPLHF
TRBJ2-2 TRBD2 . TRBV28 TGTGCCTGCGGGAGGGCCAGCACCGGGGAGCTGTTTTTT CACGRASTGELFF
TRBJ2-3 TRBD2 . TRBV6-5 TGTGCCAGCAGCCTTAGCGGGATGTACACAGATACGCAGTATTTT CASSLSGMYTDTQYF
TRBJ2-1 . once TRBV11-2 TGTGCCAGCAGCCTCCTTTGGGAGGCCGGGCAGTTCTTC CASSLLWEAGQFF
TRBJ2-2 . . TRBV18 TGTGCCAGCTCACAAGGTGAAAGGGGCTCGAACACCGGGGAGCTGTTTTTT CASSQGERGSNTGELFF
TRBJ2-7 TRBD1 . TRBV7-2 TGTGCCAGCAGCCTCCGGGACAGGGGGCTTGTCGAGCAGTACTTC CASSLRDRGLVEQYF
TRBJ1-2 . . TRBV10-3 TGTGCCATCAGTGAATGGGGGGAGGGCTACACCTTC CAISEWGEGYTF
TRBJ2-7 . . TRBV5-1 TGCGCCAGCAGCTTGGAATCTAGTGTCGAGCAGTACTTC CASSLESSVEQYF
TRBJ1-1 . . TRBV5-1 TGCGCCAGCCGGACGGGGTCGGTGAACACTGAAGCTTTCTTT CASRTGSVNTEAFF
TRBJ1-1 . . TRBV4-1 TGCGCCAGCAGCCAGATCCACAGGTTGGTGAACACTGAAGCTTTCTTT CASSQIHRLVNTEAFF
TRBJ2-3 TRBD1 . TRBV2 TGTGCCAGCAGTGGGACAGGGGGTGCTTCCGATACGCAGTATTTT CASSGTGGASDTQYF
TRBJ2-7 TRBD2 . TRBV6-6 TGTGCCAGCAGTCTCGGGACTAGCGGGAGAAGCTCCTACGAGCAGTACTTC CASSLGTSGRSSYEQYF